This TCR beta chain was recovered during a study of cytomegalovirus exposure and HLA in healthy donors. There are 16 residues in the CDR3. Germline V CDR1 and CDR2: MDHEN, SYDVKM. V dropped 3 bases and J dropped 1; count of bases not matched to a gene: 9. The study ran its PCR with 60 Vbeta and 13 Jbeta primers. TCRdb keeps only in-frame clones here, not all; method: immunoSEQ multiplex PCR. In the table there are about 210,000 clones, 82% of which are singletons. Sequenced input: PBMCs. This sequence originates from a man aged 40-49 years in good health and CMV-seropositive. This sequence joins TRBV28 and TRBJ2-7; 7 nucleotides match TRBD2. The CDR3 here is CASSFGGSGLSYEQYF. CDR3 nucleotides: TGTGCCAGCAGTTTCGGGGGGTCGGGCCTATCCTACGAGCAGTACTTC.